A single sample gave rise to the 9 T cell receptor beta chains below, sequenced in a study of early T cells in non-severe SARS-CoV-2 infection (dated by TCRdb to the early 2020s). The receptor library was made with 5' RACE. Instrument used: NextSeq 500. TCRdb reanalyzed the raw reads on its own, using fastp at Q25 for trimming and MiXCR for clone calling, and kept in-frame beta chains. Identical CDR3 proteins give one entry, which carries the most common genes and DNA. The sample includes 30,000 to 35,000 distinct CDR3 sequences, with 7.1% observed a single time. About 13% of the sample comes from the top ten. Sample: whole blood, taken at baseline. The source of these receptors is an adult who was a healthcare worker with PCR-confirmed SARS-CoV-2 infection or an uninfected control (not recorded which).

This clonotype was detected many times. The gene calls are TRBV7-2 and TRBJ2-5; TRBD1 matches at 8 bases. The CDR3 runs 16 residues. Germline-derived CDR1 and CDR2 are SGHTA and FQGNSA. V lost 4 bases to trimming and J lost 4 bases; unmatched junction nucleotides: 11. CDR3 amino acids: CASSSNPGQATETQYF. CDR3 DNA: TGTGCCAGCAGCTCAAATCCGGGACAGGCTACAGAGACCCAGTACTTC.

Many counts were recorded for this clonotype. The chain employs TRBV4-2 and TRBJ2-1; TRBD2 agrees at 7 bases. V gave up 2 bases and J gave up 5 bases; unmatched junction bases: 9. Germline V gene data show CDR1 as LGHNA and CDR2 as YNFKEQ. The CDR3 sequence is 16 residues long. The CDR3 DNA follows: TGTGCCAGCAGCCAATTACTAGCGCTTCGTAACAATGAGCAGTTCTTC. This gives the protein CASSQLLALRNNEQFF.

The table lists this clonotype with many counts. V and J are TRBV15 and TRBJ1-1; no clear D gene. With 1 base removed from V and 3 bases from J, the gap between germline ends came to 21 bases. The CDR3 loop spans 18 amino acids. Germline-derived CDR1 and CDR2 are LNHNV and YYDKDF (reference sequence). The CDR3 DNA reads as TGTGCCACCAGCAGAGGAGTACTCCGGCTTTCTGGGGACACTGAAGCTTTCTTT. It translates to CATSRGVLRLSGDTEAFF.

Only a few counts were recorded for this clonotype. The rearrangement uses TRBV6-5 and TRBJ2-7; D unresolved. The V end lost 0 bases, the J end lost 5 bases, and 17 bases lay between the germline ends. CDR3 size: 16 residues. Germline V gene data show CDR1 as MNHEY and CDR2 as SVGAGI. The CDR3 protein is CASSYSPPGRLDEQYF. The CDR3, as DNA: TGTGCCAGCAGTTACTCACCTCCAGGACGGTTGGACGAGCAGTACTTC.

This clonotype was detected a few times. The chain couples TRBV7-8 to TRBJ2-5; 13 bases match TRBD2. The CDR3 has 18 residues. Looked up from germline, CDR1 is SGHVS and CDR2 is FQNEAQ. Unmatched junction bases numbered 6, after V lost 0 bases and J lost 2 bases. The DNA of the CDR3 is TGTGCCAGCAGCTTAGCGACTAGCGGGAGGATAGGACAAGAGACCCAGTACTTC. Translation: CASSLATSGRIGQETQYF.

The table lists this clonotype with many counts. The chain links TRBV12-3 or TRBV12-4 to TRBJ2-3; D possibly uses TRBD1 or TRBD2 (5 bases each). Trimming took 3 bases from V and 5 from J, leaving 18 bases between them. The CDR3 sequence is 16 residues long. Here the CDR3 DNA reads TGTGCCAGCAGTTTGAGGGGCGGGCGAGGAGGAGATACGCAGTATTTT. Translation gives CASSLRGGRGGDTQYF.

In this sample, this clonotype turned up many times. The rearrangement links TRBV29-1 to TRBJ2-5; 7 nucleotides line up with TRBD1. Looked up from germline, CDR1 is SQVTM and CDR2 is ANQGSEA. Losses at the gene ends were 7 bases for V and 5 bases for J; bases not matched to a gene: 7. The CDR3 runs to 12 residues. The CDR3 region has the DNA TGCAGCGCATACCAGGGGGTGGAGACCCAGTACTTC. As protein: CSAYQGVETQYF.

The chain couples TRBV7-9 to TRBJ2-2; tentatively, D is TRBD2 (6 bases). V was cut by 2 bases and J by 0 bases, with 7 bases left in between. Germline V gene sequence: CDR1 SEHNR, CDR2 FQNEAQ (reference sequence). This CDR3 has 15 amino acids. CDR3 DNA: TGTGCCAGCAGCTTACCGGGAGCGAACACCGGGGAGCTGTTTTTT. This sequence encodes CASSLPGANTGELFF. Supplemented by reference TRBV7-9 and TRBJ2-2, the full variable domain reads DTGVSQNPRHKITKRGQNVTFRCDPISEHNRLYWYRQTLGQGPEFLTYFQNEAQLEKSRLLSDRFSAERPKGSFSTLEIQRTEQGDSAMYLCASSLPGANTGELFFGEGSRLTVL.

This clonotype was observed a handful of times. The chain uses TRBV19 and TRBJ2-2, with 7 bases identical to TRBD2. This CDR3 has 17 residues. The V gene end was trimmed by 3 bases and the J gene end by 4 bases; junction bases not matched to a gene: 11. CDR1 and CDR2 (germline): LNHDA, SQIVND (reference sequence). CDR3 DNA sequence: TGTGCCAGTAGTATCTTCCCTAGCGGACCCAGCACCGGGGAGCTGTTTTTT. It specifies CASSIFPSGPSTGELFF.